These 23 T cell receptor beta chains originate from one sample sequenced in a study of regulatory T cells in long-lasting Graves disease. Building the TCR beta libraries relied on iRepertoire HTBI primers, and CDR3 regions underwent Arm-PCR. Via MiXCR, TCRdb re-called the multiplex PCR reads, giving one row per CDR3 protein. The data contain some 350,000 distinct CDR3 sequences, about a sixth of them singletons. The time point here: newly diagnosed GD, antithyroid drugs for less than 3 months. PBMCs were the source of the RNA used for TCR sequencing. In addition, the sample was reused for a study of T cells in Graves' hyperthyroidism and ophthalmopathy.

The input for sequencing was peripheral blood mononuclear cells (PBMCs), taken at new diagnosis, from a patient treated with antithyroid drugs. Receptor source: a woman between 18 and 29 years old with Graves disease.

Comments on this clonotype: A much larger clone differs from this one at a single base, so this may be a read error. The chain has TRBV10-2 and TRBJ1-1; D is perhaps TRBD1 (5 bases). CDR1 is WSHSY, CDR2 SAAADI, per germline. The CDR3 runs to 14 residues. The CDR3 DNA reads TGCGCCAGCAATGAGTCTAGGGGCCTCACTGAAGCTTTCTTT. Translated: CASNESRGLTEAFF.

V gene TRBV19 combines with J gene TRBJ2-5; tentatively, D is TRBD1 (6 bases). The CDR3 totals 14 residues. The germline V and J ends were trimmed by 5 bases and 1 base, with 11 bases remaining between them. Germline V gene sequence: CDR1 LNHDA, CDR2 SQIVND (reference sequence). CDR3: CASSPQGRQETQYF. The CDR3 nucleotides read TGTGCCAGTAGTCCACAGGGCCGCCAAGAGACCCAGTACTTC.

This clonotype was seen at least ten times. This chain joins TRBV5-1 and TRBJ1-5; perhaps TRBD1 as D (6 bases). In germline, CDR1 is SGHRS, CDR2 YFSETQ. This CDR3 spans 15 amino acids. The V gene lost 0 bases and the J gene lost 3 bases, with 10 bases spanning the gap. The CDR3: CASSLVAGVNQPQHF. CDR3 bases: TGCGCCAGCAGCTTGGTCGCAGGGGTCAATCAGCCCCAGCATTTT.

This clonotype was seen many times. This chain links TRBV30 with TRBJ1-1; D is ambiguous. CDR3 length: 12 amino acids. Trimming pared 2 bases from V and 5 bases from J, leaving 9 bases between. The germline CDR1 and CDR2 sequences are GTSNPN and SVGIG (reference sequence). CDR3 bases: TGTGCCTGGAGTTCGGGGTGGACTGAAGCTTTCTTT. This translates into CAWSSGWTEAFF.

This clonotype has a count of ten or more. The CDR3 sequence is CASSEAGGSGNTIYF. CDR3 sequence (DNA): TGTGCCAGCAGTGAAGCTGGGGGCTCTGGAAACACCATATATTTT. The chain joins TRBV6-1 to TRBJ1-3, with D perhaps TRBD1 (5 bases). The CDR3 runs 15 residues. V lost 0 bases, J lost 0 bases, and 6 bases lay in between. Germline-derived CDR1 and CDR2 are MNHNS and SASEGT.

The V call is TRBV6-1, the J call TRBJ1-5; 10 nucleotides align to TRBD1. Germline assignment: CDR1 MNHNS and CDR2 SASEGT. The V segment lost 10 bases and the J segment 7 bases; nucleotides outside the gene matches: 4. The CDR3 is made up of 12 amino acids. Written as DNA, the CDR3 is TGTGCCACCGGACAGGGGGGACAGCCCCAGCATTTT. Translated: CATGQGGQPQHF.

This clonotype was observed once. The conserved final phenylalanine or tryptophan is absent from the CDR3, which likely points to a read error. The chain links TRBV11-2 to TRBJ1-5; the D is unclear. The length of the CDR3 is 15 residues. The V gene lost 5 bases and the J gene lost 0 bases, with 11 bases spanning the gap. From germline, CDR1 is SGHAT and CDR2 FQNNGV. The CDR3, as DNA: TGTGCCAGCAGCCCCGCCGGGAATAGCAATCAGCCCCAGCATCTT. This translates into CASSPAGNSNQPQHL.

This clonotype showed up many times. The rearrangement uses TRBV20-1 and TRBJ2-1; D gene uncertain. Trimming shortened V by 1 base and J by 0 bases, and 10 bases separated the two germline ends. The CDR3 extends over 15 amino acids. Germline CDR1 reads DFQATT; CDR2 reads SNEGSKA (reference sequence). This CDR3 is CSARGRRSSYNEQFF. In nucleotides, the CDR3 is TGCAGTGCTAGAGGACGGCGAAGCTCCTACAATGAGCAGTTCTTC.

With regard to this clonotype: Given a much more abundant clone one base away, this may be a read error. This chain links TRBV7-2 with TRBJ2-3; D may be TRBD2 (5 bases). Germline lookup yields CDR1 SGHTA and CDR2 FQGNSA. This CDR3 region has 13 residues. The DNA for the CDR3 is TGTGTCAGCAGCGCGGGTCGGATAAGTACGCAGTATTTT. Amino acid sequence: CVSSAGRISTQYF.

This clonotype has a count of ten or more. This CDR3 reads CAWSVGLGGETQYF. CDR3 DNA: TGTGCCTGGAGTGTTGGCCTGGGAGGGGAGACCCAGTACTTC. This rearrangement joins TRBV30 to TRBJ2-5; 7 bases match TRBD2. Germline V gives CDR1 GTSNPN, CDR2 SVGIG (reference sequence). The CDR3 runs 14 residues. V lost 0 bases to trimming and J lost 5 bases; unmatched junction nucleotides: 6. Full variable domain (rest looked up from reference TRBV30 and TRBJ2-5): SQTIHQWPATLVQPVGSPLSLECTVEGTSNPNLYWYRQAAGRGLQLLFYSVGIGQISSEVPQNLSASRPQDRQFILSSKKLLLSDSGFYLCAWSVGLGGETQYFGPGTRLLVL.

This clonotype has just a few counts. As DNA, the CDR3 is TGTGCCAGCAGTTACTCGGGAGGGTCGAACAATGAGCAGTTCTTC. This encodes CASSYSGGSNNEQFF. The chain couples TRBV6-2 or TRBV6-3 to TRBJ2-1, with 7 bases matching TRBD2. Per germline, CDR1 MNHEY and CDR2 SVGEGT. The junction had 4 bases not matched to a gene; V was cut back by 0 bases and J by 5 bases. The length of the CDR3 is 15 residues.

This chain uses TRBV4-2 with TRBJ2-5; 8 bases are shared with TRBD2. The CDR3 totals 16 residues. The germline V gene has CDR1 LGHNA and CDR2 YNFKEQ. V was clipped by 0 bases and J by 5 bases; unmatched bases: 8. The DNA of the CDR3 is TGTGCCAGCAGCCAAGATAGTACTAGCGGAGAGGAGACCCAGTACTTC. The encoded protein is CASSQDSTSGEETQYF.

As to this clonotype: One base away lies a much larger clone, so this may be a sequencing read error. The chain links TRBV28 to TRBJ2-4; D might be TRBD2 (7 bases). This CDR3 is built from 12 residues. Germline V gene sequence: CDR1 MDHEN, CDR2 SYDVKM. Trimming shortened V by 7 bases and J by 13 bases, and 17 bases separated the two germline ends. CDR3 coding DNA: TGTGCCAGCACCGAGGGGGGGAGTGAGCAGTACTTC. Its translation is CASTEGGSEQYF.

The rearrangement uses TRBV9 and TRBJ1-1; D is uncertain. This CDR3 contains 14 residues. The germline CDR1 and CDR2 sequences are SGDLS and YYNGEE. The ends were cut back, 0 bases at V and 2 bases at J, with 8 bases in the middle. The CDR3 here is CASSVASVNTEAFF. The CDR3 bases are TGTGCCAGCAGCGTAGCATCGGTTAACACTGAAGCTTTCTTT. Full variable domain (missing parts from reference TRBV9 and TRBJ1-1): DSGVTQTPKHLITATGQRVTLRCSPRSGDLSVYWYQQSLDQGLQFLIQYYNGEERAKGNILERFSAQQFPDLHSELNLSSLELGDSALYFCASSVASVNTEAFFGQGTRLTVV.

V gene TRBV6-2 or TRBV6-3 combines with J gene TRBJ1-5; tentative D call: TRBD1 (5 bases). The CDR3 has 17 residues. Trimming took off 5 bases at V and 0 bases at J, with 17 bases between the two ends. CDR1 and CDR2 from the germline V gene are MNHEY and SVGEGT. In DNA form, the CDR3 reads TGTGCCAGCAGTGTAGAGAGGGACCGCCATAGCAATCAGCCCCAGCATTTT. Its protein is CASSVERDRHSNQPQHF.

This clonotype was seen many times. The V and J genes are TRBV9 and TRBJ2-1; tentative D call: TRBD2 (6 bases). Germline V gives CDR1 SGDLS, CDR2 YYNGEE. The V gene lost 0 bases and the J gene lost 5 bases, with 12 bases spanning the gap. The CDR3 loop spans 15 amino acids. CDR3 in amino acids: CASSVGRGRHNEQFF. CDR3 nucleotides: TGTGCCAGCAGCGTAGGGAGGGGAAGGCACAATGAGCAGTTCTTC.

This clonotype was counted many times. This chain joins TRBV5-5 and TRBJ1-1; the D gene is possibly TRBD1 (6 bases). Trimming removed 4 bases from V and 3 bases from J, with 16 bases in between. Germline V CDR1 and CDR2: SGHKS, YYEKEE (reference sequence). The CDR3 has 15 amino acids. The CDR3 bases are TGTGCCAGCAGCCGCGGTGGAGGGGGTCACACTGAAGCTTTCTTT. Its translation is CASSRGGGGHTEAFF. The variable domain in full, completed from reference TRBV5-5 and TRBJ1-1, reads DAGVTQSPTHLIKTRGQQVTLRCSPISGHKSVSWYQQVLGQGPQFIFQYYEKEERGRGNFPDRFSARQFPNYSSELNVNALLLGDSALYLCASSRGGGGHTEAFFGQGTRLTVV.

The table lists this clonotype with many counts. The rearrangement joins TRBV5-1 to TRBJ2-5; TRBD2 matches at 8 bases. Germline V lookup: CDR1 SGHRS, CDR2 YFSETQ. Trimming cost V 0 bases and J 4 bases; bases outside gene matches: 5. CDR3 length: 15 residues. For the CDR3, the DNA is TGCGCCAGCAGCTTGGCCCCAGCGGGGGTAGAGACCCAGTACTTC. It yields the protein CASSLAPAGVETQYF.

CDR3: CASTSGVAGYEQFF. CDR3 coding DNA: TGTGCCAGTACCTCAGGGGTAGCGGGATACGAGCAGTTCTTC. V is TRBV19 and J is TRBJ2-1, with 8 bases that match TRBD2. The germline gives CDR1 LNHDA, CDR2 SQIVND (reference sequence). Trimming at V came to 7 bases and at J to 10 bases, leaving 12 bases not matched to a gene. The CDR3 consists of 14 residues.

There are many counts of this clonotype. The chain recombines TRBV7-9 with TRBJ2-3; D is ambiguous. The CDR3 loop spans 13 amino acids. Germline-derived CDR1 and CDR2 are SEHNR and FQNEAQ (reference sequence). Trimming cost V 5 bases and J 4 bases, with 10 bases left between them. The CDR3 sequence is CASSPPSPDTQYF. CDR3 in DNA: TGTGCCAGCAGCCCCCCCTCCCCAGATACGCAGTATTTT.

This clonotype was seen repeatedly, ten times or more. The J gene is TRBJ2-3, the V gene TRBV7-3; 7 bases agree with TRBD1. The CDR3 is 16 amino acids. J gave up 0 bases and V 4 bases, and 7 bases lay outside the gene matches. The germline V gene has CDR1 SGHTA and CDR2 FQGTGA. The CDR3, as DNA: TGTGCCAGCAGCTCTAACAGGGGATATAGCACAGATACGCAGTATTTT. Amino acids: CASSSNRGYSTDTQYF.

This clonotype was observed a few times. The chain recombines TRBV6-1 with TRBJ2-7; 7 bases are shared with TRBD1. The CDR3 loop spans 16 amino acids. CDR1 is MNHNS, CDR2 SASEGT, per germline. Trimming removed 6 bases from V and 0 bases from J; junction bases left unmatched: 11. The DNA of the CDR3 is TGTGCCAGCAGAAGGGGACAGTCCCCGAGCTCCTACGAGCAGTACTTC. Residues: CASRRGQSPSSYEQYF.

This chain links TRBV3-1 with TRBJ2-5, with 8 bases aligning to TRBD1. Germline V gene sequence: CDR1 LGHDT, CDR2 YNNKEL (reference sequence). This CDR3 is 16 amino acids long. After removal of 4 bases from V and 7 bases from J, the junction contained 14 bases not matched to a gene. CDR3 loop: CASSPSQGQVEGTQYF. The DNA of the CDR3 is TGTGCCAGCAGCCCGTCACAGGGACAGGTTGAGGGGACCCAGTACTTC.